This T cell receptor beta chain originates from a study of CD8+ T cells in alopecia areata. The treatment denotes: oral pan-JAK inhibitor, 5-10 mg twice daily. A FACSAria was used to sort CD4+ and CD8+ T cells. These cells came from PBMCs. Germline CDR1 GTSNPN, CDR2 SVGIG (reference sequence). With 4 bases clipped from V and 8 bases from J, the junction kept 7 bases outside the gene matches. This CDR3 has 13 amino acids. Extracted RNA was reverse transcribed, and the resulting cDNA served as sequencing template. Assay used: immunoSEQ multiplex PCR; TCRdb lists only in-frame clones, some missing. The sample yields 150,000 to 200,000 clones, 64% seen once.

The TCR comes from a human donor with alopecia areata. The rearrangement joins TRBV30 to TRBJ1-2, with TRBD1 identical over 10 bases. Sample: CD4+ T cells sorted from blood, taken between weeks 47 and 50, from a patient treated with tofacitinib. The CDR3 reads CAWTKLDRGGYTF. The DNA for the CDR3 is TGTGCCTGGACCAAATTGGACAGGGGGGGCTACACCTTC. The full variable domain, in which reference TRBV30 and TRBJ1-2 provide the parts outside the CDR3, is SQTIHQWPATLVQPVGSPLSLECTVEGTSNPNLYWYRQAAGRGLQLLFYSVGIGQISSEVPQNLSASRPQDRQFILSSKKLLLSDSGFYLCAWTKLDRGGYTFGSGTRLTVV.